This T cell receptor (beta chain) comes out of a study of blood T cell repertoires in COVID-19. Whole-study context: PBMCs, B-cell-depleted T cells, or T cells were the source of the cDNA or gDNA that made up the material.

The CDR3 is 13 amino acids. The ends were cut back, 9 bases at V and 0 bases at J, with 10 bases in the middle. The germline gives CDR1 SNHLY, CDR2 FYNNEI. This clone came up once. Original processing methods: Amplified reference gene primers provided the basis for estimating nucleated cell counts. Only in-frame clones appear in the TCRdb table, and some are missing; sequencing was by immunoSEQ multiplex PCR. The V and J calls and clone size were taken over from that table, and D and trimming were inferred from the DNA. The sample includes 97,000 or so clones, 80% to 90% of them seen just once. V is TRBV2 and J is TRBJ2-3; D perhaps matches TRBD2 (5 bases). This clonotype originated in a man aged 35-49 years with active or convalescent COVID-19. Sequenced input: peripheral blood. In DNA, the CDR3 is TGTGCCAGTCTGAGGGCTAGCACAGATACGCAGTATTTT. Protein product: CASLRASTDTQYF.